This T cell receptor beta chain was sequenced during a study of T cells in Graves' hyperthyroidism and ophthalmopathy. This clonotype was seen ten or more times. Its specificity is not known. Stable Graves' hyperthyroidism denoted no ophthalmopathy progression over 18 months. The study's findings and limits: In the blood, most expanded thyroid clonotypes above 0.001 appeared as well. A 13 V-J model separated ophthalmopathy from stable hyperthyroidism.

From RNA transcripts, TCR beta CDR3 regions were amplified. Using the HTBI primer set, a first-round RT-PCR was run on the TCR CDR3. TCRdb analysed the multiplex PCR reads with MiXCR anew, one entry per CDR3 protein. In the table there are a few hundred thousand distinct CDR3 sequences, less than 20% of which are singletons. Losses at the gene ends were 5 bases for V and 0 bases for J; bases not matched to a gene: 20. Germline V CDR1 and CDR2: MDHEN, SYDVKM. CDR3 length equals 23 residues. Sequencing was carried out using blood. The receptor comes from a young woman with Graves' hyperthyroidism. The gene calls are TRBV28 and TRBJ2-4, with 15 bases identical to TRBD2. The CDR3 nucleotides are TGTGCCAGCAGTCTGCCGGGACAGCCGGGACTAGCGGGAGGCTCCCTAGCCAAAAACATTCAGTACTTC. Its translation is CASSLPGQPGLAGGSLAKNIQYF. Together with reference TRBV28 and TRBJ2-4, the CDR3 gives the full variable domain: DVKVTQSSRYLVKRTGEKVFLECVQDMDHENMFWYRQDPGLGLRLIYFSYDVKMKEKGDIPEGYSVSREKKERFSLILESASTNQTSMYLCASSLPGQPGLAGGSLAKNIQYFGAGTRLSVL.